This T cell receptor (beta chain) is drawn from a study of siplizumab effects on memory and regulatory T cells (dated by TCRdb to between 2017 and 2020). About the full investigation: The effect of the anti-CD2 antibody siplizumab on alloreactive T-cell subsets was examined in allogeneic mixed lymphocyte reactions constructed from human PBMCs.

Libraries were built with the immunoSEQ multiplex PCR assay. Roughly 10^5 TCR templates per sample were assayed on the deep sequencing platform. Genomic DNA extracted from sorted T cells was used for TCRbeta CDR3 sequencing. In the paper's pipeline: The R programming language was used for clonal analysis of TCRbeta CDR3 data. Alloreactive CD4+ and CD8+ clones were defined by comparing unstimulated samples with post-reaction CFSE-low samples. Regulatory or non-regulatory origin of alloreactive CD4+ clones was assigned by matching sequences to the sorted unstimulated Treg and non-Treg repertoires. TCRdb provides this immuneACCESS table in a form limited to in-frame rearrangements. Some clones are lacking; in checked studies, under half of them reflect an unresolved V gene, and why the rest are absent is not known. Clone size and the V and J calls come from that table; the DNA yielded D and trimming. In this sample the table shows 85,000 to 90,000 clones, about nine tenths of which occur a single time. The ten largest account for about 15% of the sample.

Sorted unstimulated T cells and proliferating T cells recovered from mixed lymphocyte reactions were subjected to TCRbeta CDR3 sequencing. Fresh whole blood from under 13 HLA-typed healthy donors was used as the source from which PBMCs were isolated. Worth noting for this clone: Its antigen is still unknown. Within one base of it there is no much larger clone, and no base qualities were kept.

What the work shows at the level of the full study, not this receptor alone: Unstimulated naive T cells appeared to be more diverse than memory T cells, and naive cells seemed to make a substantial contribution to the alloresponse. Siplizumab significantly reduced the cumulative frequency of alloreactive sequences traceable to unstimulated CD4+ memory T cells. About 80-97% of proliferating CD4+ or CD8+ clones could not be given a naive or memory phenotype. Of the alloreactive CD4+ clones that could be mapped, the Treg-derived share averaged approximately 67% with siplizumab compared with roughly 25% in control reactions. Sequences below about 10^-5 frequency were poorly captured, so only a minor fraction of alloreactive clones could be mapped to unstimulated subsets. The suppressive function of proliferating Tregs from siplizumab cultures was not functionally confirmed.

The clonotype comes from a human donor in good health. Source material: CD4+ T cells sorted from blood.

This receptor carries the CDR3 CASSRTGVNTGELFF. DNA sequence: TGTGCCAGCAGTCGGACAGGGGTGAACACCGGGGAGCTGTTTTTT. The rearranged chain carries TRBV2 and TRBJ2-2, with 9 bases aligning to TRBD1. The CDR3 numbers 15 residues from cysteine through phenylalanine. The read is trimmed to its CDR3 DNA, 45 bases read in frame from base 1. V lost 5 bases and J lost 1 base, and the count of bases not matched to a germline gene is 2. Per the germline V gene, SNHLY is the CDR1 and FYNNEI is the CDR2.